Detailed here is one T cell receptor (beta chain). Which antigen it targets is not known. Per-base qualities were not stored, and no clone one base away is much larger. CDR1 and CDR2 (SEHNR, FQNEAQ) derive from the germline V gene (reference sequence). After removal of 5 bases from V and 0 bases from J, the junction retains 6 bases not matched to a gene. From the cysteine through the phenylalanine, the CDR3 covers 16 amino acids. The sequence is cut down to CDR3 DNA, 48 bases in frame from base 1. These data are taken from a study of control samples from healthy donors and cancer patients (dated by TCRdb to about 2020). The library was produced with the immunoSEQ multiplex PCR assay. As stored in TCRdb, this immuneACCESS dataset retains in-frame rearrangements with V and J assigned. A fraction of the clones does not appear; measured against another copy, unresolved V genes explain less than half of the discrepancy, and the remainder lacks a known reason. Within this sample are 200,000 or so clones, with around 94% of them counted one time only. Of the sample, approximately 1.6% is held by the ten largest clones.

This TCR was recovered from a man aged 45-60 years in good health. The chain was built from TRBV7-9 and TRBJ2-2; 7 central nucleotides agree with TRBD2. Sequencing used blood. The CDR3 sequence is CASSAPRGANTGELFF. The DNA sequence follows: TGTGCCAGCAGCGCGCCCCGGGGGGCGAACACCGGGGAGCTGTTTTTT. The CDR3, completed at both ends by the reference TRBV7-9 and TRBJ2-2 genes, gives the full variable domain DTGVSQNPRHKITKRGQNVTFRCDPISEHNRLYWYRQTLGQGPEFLTYFQNEAQLEKSRLLSDRFSAERPKGSFSTLEIQRTEQGDSAMYLCASSAPRGANTGELFFGEGSRLTVL.